This TCR beta chain was sequenced for a study of T cell repertoires in cytomegalovirus infection. V was clipped by 4 bases and J by 6 bases, with 15 bases between them. This CDR3 comprises 15 residues. A single record per CDR3 protein comes from TCRdb applying MiXCR to the reads. The table records just under 300,000 distinct CDR3 sequences, approximately 8.9% of them present only once. What was sequenced was PBMCs. The chain couples TRBV23-1 to TRBJ1-4; D remains ambiguous. TRBV23-1 has ORF status, its function being uncertain. This clonotype originated in a human donor in good health (CMV status not recorded). Some clones in this sample may be carry-over from other donors' samples. The CDR3 nucleotides are TGCGCCAGCAGTCTCCTCGGGCCGCGGGATGAAAAACTGTTTTTT. Translated, it gives CASSLLGPRDEKLFF.